Listed below are T cell receptor beta chains from one sample, sequenced in a study of lymphopenia after photon versus proton radiotherapy. Repertoires were generated with immunoSEQ multiplex PCR, while TCRdb's copy carries only in-frame clones and drops some. The data hold more than 25,000 clones, with around 90% observed a single time. Sequenced material: peripheral blood, taken from a patient treated with photon-based radiotherapy. The receptors here all came from a woman between 45 and 65 years old with pancreatic cancer. CDR3s include the opening cysteine and the closing phenylalanine or tryptophan. D genes are given only for firm matches. Rows give clone size only sometimes, using once, few, many, or a class for an expanded clone.

J gene: TRBJ1-1; clone size: NA; D gene: TRBD1; V gene: TRBV30; CDR3 DNA: TGTGCCTGGACCTGGGACAGCCCGCGGACTGAAGCTTTCTTT; CDR3 protein: CAWTWDSPRTEAFF
J gene: TRBJ1-3; clone size: NA; D gene: NA; V gene: TRBV5-1; CDR3 DNA: TGCGCCAGCAGCTTGGATACAGGACCCCCCTCTGGAAACACCATATATTTT; CDR3 protein: CASSLDTGPPSGNTIYF
J gene: TRBJ2-6; clone size: NA; D gene: TRBD2; V gene: TRBV30; CDR3 DNA: TGTGCCTGGTGGAGCGGGAGTTCCGGGGCCAACGTCCTGACTTTC; CDR3 protein: CAWWSGSSGANVLTF
J gene: TRBJ1-2; clone size: once; D gene: NA; V gene: TRBV7-9; CDR3 DNA: TGTGCCAGCAGATCAGCCCGGGGCGGATTATCTATGGACTACACCTTC; CDR3 protein: CASRSARGGLSMDYTF
J gene: TRBJ2-1; clone size: NA; D gene: TRBD2; V gene: TRBV7-9; CDR3 DNA: TGTGCCAGCAGCCCTCCGGGACTAGCTTTGAATGAGCAGTTCTTC; CDR3 protein: CASSPPGLALNEQFF
J gene: TRBJ2-1; clone size: NA; D gene: TRBD2; V gene: TRBV15; CDR3 DNA: TGTGCCACCAGCAGAGATGGGCTAGCGGGAGAGGATGAGCAGTTCTTC; CDR3 protein: CATSRDGLAGEDEQFF
J gene: TRBJ2-7; clone size: NA; D gene: NA; V gene: TRBV7-8; CDR3 DNA: TGTGCCAGCAGCCCCTCAGAAAGACCCTACGAGCAGTACTTC; CDR3 protein: CASSPSERPYEQYF
J gene: TRBJ2-2; clone size: NA; D gene: TRBD2; V gene: TRBV6-5; CDR3 DNA: TGTGCCACCCATAGCGGGAGGGCGAACACCGGGGAGCTGTTTTTT; CDR3 protein: CATHSGRANTGELFF
J gene: TRBJ2-6; clone size: NA; D gene: NA; V gene: TRBV9; CDR3 DNA: TGTGCCAGCACAGGAGGGCCTGGGGCCAACGTCCTGACTTTC; CDR3 protein: CASTGGPGANVLTF
J gene: TRBJ2-3; clone size: NA; D gene: NA; V gene: TRBV5-5; CDR3 DNA: TGTGCCAGCAGCTTGAGAGTCGGAGGCACAGATACGCAGTATTTT; CDR3 protein: CASSLRVGGTDTQYF
J gene: TRBJ2-3; clone size: once; D gene: NA; V gene: TRBV5-4; CDR3 DNA: TGTGCCAGCAGCTTGGCGGGGGCGGGCACAGATACGCAGTATTTT; CDR3 protein: CASSLAGAGTDTQYF
J gene: TRBJ2-7; clone size: NA; D gene: TRBD2; V gene: TRBV19; CDR3 DNA: TGTGCCAGTAGTATCCGGGGGGGGACTGTAGTCTACGAGCAGTACTTC; CDR3 protein: CASSIRGGTVVYEQYF
J gene: TRBJ2-5; clone size: NA; D gene: TRBD1; V gene: TRBV6-5; CDR3 DNA: TGTGCCAGCAGTTACTCCCCGGGACAGGGGAAAGAGACCCAGTACTTC; CDR3 protein: CASSYSPGQGKETQYF
J gene: TRBJ1-3; clone size: NA; D gene: TRBD1; V gene: TRBV30; CDR3 DNA: TGTGCCTGGAGTGCAGGGGGTGGAAACACCATATATTTT; CDR3 protein: CAWSAGGGNTIYF
J gene: TRBJ1-5; clone size: few; D gene: NA; V gene: TRBV6-5; CDR3 DNA: TGTGCCAGCGGGAACAGCAATCAGCCCCAGCATTTT; CDR3 protein: CASGNSNQPQHF
J gene: TRBJ1-4; clone size: NA; D gene: TRBD1; V gene: TRBV6-6; CDR3 DNA: TGTGCCAGCAGCCCCGGACAGGGACCAGATGAAAAACTGTTTTTT; CDR3 protein: CASSPGQGPDEKLFF
J gene: TRBJ2-6; clone size: NA; D gene: NA; V gene: TRBV19; CDR3 DNA: TGTGCCAGTAGTTCCCGACAGACTCCAAGCTCTGGGGCCAACGTCCTGACTTTC; CDR3 protein: CASSSRQTPSSGANVLTF
J gene: TRBJ1-5; clone size: NA; D gene: NA; V gene: TRBV7-2; CDR3 DNA: TGTGCCAGCAGCTTATCCCAGGGCACTCAGCCCCAGCATTTT; CDR3 protein: CASSLSQGTQPQHF
J gene: TRBJ1-1; clone size: NA; D gene: NA; V gene: TRBV9; CDR3 DNA: TGTGCCAGCAGCCATTCGGGGGGCCCGGCTGTGGCTTTCTTT; CDR3 protein: CASSHSGGPAVAFF
J gene: TRBJ2-7; clone size: NA; D gene: TRBD1; V gene: TRBV6-5; CDR3 DNA: TGTGCCAGCAGTCCCGGACAGGGGGAAGGGACTGCGTACTTC; CDR3 protein: CASSPGQGEGTAYF
J gene: TRBJ2-7; clone size: NA; D gene: NA; V gene: TRBV25-1; CDR3 DNA: TGTGCCAGTACAGGGTTTGGCGAGCAGTACTTC; CDR3 protein: CASTGFGEQYF
J gene: TRBJ1-2; clone size: NA; D gene: TRBD1; V gene: TRBV19; CDR3 DNA: TGTGCCAGTACAAGGACAGGGGAAAATGGCTACACCTTC; CDR3 protein: CASTRTGENGYTF
J gene: TRBJ1-2; clone size: NA; D gene: NA; V gene: TRBV7-9; CDR3 DNA: TGTGCCAGCAGCTCACCGGGCCCCTATGGCTACACCTTC; CDR3 protein: CASSSPGPYGYTF
J gene: TRBJ2-4; clone size: NA; D gene: NA; V gene: TRBV7-2; CDR3 DNA: TGTGCCAGCAGCCCTAGTGGTCCCCGGGCGGGCATTCAGTACTTC; CDR3 protein: CASSPSGPRAGIQYF
J gene: TRBJ1-4; clone size: NA; D gene: TRBD1; V gene: TRBV2; CDR3 DNA: TGTGCCAGCAGCCAGGGGGGGTCAGGGGAAAAACTGTTTTTT; CDR3 protein: CASSQGGSGEKLFF
J gene: TRBJ2-6; clone size: NA; D gene: NA; V gene: TRBV27; CDR3 DNA: TGTGCCAGCAGTTCACTTCTTCAGGGGAGAGGGGCCAACGTCCTGACTTTC; CDR3 protein: CASSSLLQGRGANVLTF
J gene: TRBJ2-7; clone size: NA; D gene: NA; V gene: TRBV30; CDR3 DNA: TGTGCCGCAACTCAGGGAACCTACGAGCAGTACTTC; CDR3 protein: CAATQGTYEQYF
J gene: TRBJ2-3; clone size: NA; D gene: NA; V gene: TRBV5-5; CDR3 DNA: TGTGCCAGCAGCCTTCACGGGGATACGCAGTATTTT; CDR3 protein: CASSLHGDTQYF
J gene: TRBJ1-1; clone size: NA; D gene: NA; V gene: TRBV20-1; CDR3 DNA: TGCAGTGCACGGGACGTTCCTGAAGCTTTCTTT; CDR3 protein: CSARDVPEAFF
J gene: TRBJ2-5; clone size: NA; D gene: NA; V gene: TRBV7-9; CDR3 DNA: TGTGCCAGCAGCGACCGGGACGGCCAAGAGACCCAGTACTTC; CDR3 protein: CASSDRDGQETQYF
J gene: TRBJ2-5; clone size: NA; D gene: TRBD1; V gene: TRBV15; CDR3 DNA: TGTGCCACCAGCAGTGCAACAGGGGGCACTTGGGAGACCCAGTACTTC; CDR3 protein: CATSSATGGTWETQYF
J gene: TRBJ1-1; clone size: once; D gene: NA; V gene: TRBV27; CDR3 DNA: TGTGCCAGCAGTTTAGGGGGTTTGAACACTGAAGCTTTCTTT; CDR3 protein: CASSLGGLNTEAFF
J gene: TRBJ2-7; clone size: once; D gene: TRBD1; V gene: TRBV7-9; CDR3 DNA: TGTGCCAGCAGCTTCTCGGACAGGGTCCCCTACGAGCAGTACTTC; CDR3 protein: CASSFSDRVPYEQYF
J gene: TRBJ1-5; clone size: NA; D gene: TRBD1; V gene: TRBV6-5; CDR3 DNA: TGTGCCAGCAGTCGGGACAGAGGGAATCAGCCCCAGCATTTT; CDR3 protein: CASSRDRGNQPQHF
J gene: TRBJ2-5; clone size: NA; D gene: NA; V gene: TRBV7-6; CDR3 DNA: TGTGCCAGCAGCTTAGGTATACCCGAGACCCAGTACTTC; CDR3 protein: CASSLGIPETQYF
J gene: TRBJ2-7; clone size: NA; D gene: TRBD1; V gene: TRBV15; CDR3 DNA: TGTGCCACCAGCAGAGATGGACAGGGAGTCGAGCAGTACTTC; CDR3 protein: CATSRDGQGVEQYF
J gene: TRBJ2-5; clone size: NA; D gene: NA; V gene: TRBV18; CDR3 DNA: TGTGCCAGCTCACCGGAACAGGTGGAGGCCCAGTACTTC; CDR3 protein: CASSPEQVEAQYF
J gene: TRBJ2-1; clone size: NA; D gene: NA; V gene: TRBV11-2; CDR3 DNA: TGTGCCAGCAGCTTAGGTAGCCTCATCCATGAGCAGTTCTTC; CDR3 protein: CASSLGSLIHEQFF
J gene: TRBJ2-3; clone size: once; D gene: NA; V gene: TRBV27; CDR3 DNA: TGTGCCAGCAGTCCAGACCTCCGCACAGATACGCAGTATTTT; CDR3 protein: CASSPDLRTDTQYF
J gene: TRBJ2-2; clone size: NA; D gene: TRBD1; V gene: TRBV28; CDR3 DNA: TGTGCCAGCAGGAACGACAGGGTAAACACCGGGGAGCTGTTTTTT; CDR3 protein: CASRNDRVNTGELFF
J gene: TRBJ2-7; clone size: once; D gene: TRBD1; V gene: TRBV29-1; CDR3 DNA: TGCAGCGTGGGGACAGGGAGCGAGCAGTACTTC; CDR3 protein: CSVGTGSEQYF
J gene: TRBJ2-2; clone size: NA; D gene: NA; V gene: TRBV7-6; CDR3 DNA: TGTGCCAGCAGCTCAGGGCTGGGAACCGGGGAGCTGTTTTTT; CDR3 protein: CASSSGLGTGELFF
J gene: TRBJ1-4; clone size: NA; D gene: NA; V gene: TRBV18; CDR3 DNA: TGTGCCAGCTCCCCGTTAGCAAAAAGCGAAAAACTGTTTTTT; CDR3 protein: CASSPLAKSEKLFF
J gene: TRBJ1-1; clone size: NA; D gene: NA; V gene: TRBV14; CDR3 DNA: TGTGCCAGCAGCCCCCAGGGCGCACAGAACACTGAAGCTTTCTTT; CDR3 protein: CASSPQGAQNTEAFF
J gene: TRBJ1-1; clone size: NA; D gene: NA; V gene: TRBV19; CDR3 DNA: TGTGCCAGTAGTATAGTCGGGGCCATGAACACTGAAGCTTTCTTT; CDR3 protein: CASSIVGAMNTEAFF
J gene: TRBJ1-2; clone size: NA; D gene: NA; V gene: TRBV28; CDR3 DNA: TGTGCCAGCAGTACTGCGGGGAACTATGGCTACACCTTC; CDR3 protein: CASSTAGNYGYTF
J gene: TRBJ1-5; clone size: NA; D gene: NA; V gene: TRBV7-2; CDR3 DNA: TGTGCCAGCAGCTTAGGACAGCGCATGGGGGATCAGCCCCAGCATTTT; CDR3 protein: CASSLGQRMGDQPQHF
J gene: TRBJ1-5; clone size: NA; D gene: NA; V gene: TRBV19; CDR3 DNA: TGTGCCAGTAGTATTTGGACAGTCAATCAGCCCCAGCATTTT; CDR3 protein: CASSIWTVNQPQHF
J gene: TRBJ2-7; clone size: NA; D gene: NA; V gene: TRBV5-1; CDR3 DNA: TGCGCCAGCAGCTTGGGTTTCCAAGAGCAGTACTTC; CDR3 protein: CASSLGFQEQYF